This T cell receptor (beta chain) is from a study of regulatory T cells in long-lasting Graves disease. The TCR beta library used iRepertoire HTBI primers with Arm-PCR amplification of CDR3. In the original processing: Identification of gene segments yielded more than 60 TRBV and 14 TRBJ across samples. TCRdb independently ran MiXCR on the multiplex PCR reads; one entry per CDR3 protein. TCRdb's processing, not the authors' own work, is the source of the V and J calls. The sample consists of 350,000 to 500,000 distinct CDR3 sequences, approximately 22% of them appearing once. Time point noted: persistent/refractory GD, antithyroid drugs over 5 years with positive TRAb. PBMC-extracted RNA yielded the TCR library. As for this clonotype: Given a much more abundant clone one base away, this may be a read error.

This receptor was taken from a female donor with Graves disease. The sample in question was peripheral blood mononuclear cells (PBMCs), obtained when the disease was refractory, from a patient treated with antithyroid drugs.

The CDR3, as DNA: TGTGCCAGCAGTTCCGCTGGAAACACCATATATTTT. This encodes CASSSAGNTIYF. The gene calls are TRBV6-5 and TRBJ1-3; D is uncertain. CDR1 and CDR2 from the germline V gene are MNHEY and SVGAGI. This CDR3 comprises 12 residues. V dropped 4 bases and J dropped 2 bases, with 3 bases sitting between them.